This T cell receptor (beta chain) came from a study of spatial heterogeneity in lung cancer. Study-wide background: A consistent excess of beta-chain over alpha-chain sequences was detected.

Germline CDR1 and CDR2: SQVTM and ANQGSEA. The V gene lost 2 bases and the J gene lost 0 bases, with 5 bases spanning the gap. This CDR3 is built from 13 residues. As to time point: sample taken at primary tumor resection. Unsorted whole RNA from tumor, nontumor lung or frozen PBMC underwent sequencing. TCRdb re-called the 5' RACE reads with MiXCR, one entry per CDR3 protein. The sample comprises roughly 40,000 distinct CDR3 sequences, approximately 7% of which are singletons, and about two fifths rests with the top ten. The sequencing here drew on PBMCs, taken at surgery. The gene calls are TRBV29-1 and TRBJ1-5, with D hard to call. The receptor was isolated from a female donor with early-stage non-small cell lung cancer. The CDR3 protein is CSVESYSNQPQHF. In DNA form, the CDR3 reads TGCAGCGTTGAAAGTTATAGCAATCAGCCCCAGCATTTT.